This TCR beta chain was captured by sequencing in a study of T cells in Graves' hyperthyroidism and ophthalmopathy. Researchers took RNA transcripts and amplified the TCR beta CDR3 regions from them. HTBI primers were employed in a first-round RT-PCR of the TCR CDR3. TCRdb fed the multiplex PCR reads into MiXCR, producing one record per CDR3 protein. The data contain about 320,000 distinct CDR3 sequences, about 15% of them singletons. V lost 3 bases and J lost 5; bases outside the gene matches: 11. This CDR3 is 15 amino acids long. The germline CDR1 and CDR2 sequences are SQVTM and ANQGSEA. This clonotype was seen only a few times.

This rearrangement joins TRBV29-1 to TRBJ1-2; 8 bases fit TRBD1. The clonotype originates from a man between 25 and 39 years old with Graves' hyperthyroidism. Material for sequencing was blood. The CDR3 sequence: CSVDLGGTGAYGYTF. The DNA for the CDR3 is TGCAGCGTTGACCTAGGGGGGACAGGCGCTTATGGCTACACCTTC.